This TCR beta chain was sequenced for a study of T-cell memory formation after mild COVID-19. The study's findings and limits: Contracting CD4+ clones lay largely in CM and EM, with CD8+ ones residing in EMRA. Prior to infection, memory already included some responding clones, suggesting cross-reactive memory joined. SARS-CoV-2 specificity was not confirmed for second-wave clones peaking on day 37.

Worth noting for this clonotype: The target antigen is unknown.

The CDR3 runs 13 residues. V dropped 1 base and J dropped 5 bases, with 11 bases sitting between them. The germline gives CDR1 DFQATT, CDR2 SNEGSKA (reference sequence). A single record per CDR3 protein comes from TCRdb applying MiXCR to the 5' RACE reads. The sample consists of some 250,000 distinct CDR3 sequences, 8.5% to 9.5% of them appearing once. The chain carries TRBV20-1 and TRBJ2-5; D might be TRBD1 or TRBD2, each matching 5 bases. The sequencing sample was made of PBMCs or a T cell subset sorted from them (not recorded which). The TCR sequence derives from a man between 18 and 29 years old who had mild COVID-19 (a few samples of this study predate the infection). Cell type and time point are not known. The CDR3 loop reads CSARVGALETQYF. CDR3 nucleotide sequence: TGCAGTGCTAGAGTCGGGGCTCTGGAGACCCAGTACTTC.